What follows describes a single TCR beta chain. The source of the sample is a study of cytomegalovirus exposure and HLA in healthy donors. This PCR relied on a set of 60 Vbeta primers and 13 Jbeta primers. Here immunoSEQ multiplex PCR was the method, and the copy in TCRdb shows in-frame clones only, minus some. The sample consists of over 120,000 clones, about four fifths of them appearing once. The source material was PBMCs. The sequence was collected from a woman younger than 30 in good health and CMV-seropositive.

CDR3 in DNA: TGTGCCAGCAGTTTAATAGCGGGGCCGTACTCGTCGGCCTATAATTCACCCCTCCACTTT. Translating it yields CASSLIAGPYSSAYNSPLHF. The chain carries TRBV27 and TRBJ1-6, with a tentative D call TRBD1 (5 bases). V shed 2 bases and J shed 2 bases, with 22 bases lying between them. CDR1 and CDR2 (germline): MNHEY, SMNVEV (reference sequence). The CDR3 runs to 20 residues.